This T cell receptor beta chain appears in the sequencing data of a study of T cells in Graves' hyperthyroidism and ophthalmopathy. As for the study in general: Peripheral blood was secured at the point of initial diagnosis, before any treatment. Whole-study results and caveats: Among thyroid clonotypes expanded above 0.001, most also appeared in blood.

RNA transcripts provided the source from which TCR beta CDR3 regions were amplified. The HTBI primer set served for first-round RT-PCR of the TCR CDR3. TCRdb re-derived calls from the multiplex PCR reads in MiXCR, one entry per CDR3 protein. The data show approximately 400,000 distinct CDR3 sequences, 20% to 30% seen once. Patients counted as stable if ophthalmopathy did not develop within 18 months. PBMCs were obtained from about 9 ml fresh peripheral blood. V dropped 8 bases and J dropped 0 bases, with 14 bases sitting between them. CDR1 and CDR2 from the germline V gene are GTSNPN and SVGIG (reference sequence). The CDR3 loop spans 13 amino acids. This clonotype came up once. Its antigen is as yet unknown.

The clonotype originates from a man over 45 with Graves' hyperthyroidism. The rearrangement links TRBV30 to TRBJ2-7; the D gene is possibly TRBD2 (6 bases). The specimen sequenced was blood. The CDR3 spells CATLAVNSYEQYF. CDR3 DNA sequence: TGTGCCACCTTAGCGGTTAACTCCTACGAGCAGTACTTC.